The 18 T cell receptor beta chains presented below share a single source sample, sequenced in a study of persistence of HIV-infected CD4 T cells. Anti-CD3/anti-CD28 beads served as a nonspecific positive control stimulus. Sorting selected CD4+ T cells upregulating both CD40 ligand and CD69. Sequencing used immunoSEQ version 4 in survey mode. Data came from immunoSEQ multiplex PCR; TCRdb stores just in-frame clones and leaves some out. This sample has roughly 48,000 clones, with approximately 90% found just once. What these receptors recognize is not known. Here the sequenced sample was CD4+ T cells sorted from PBMCs after 18-hour stimulation, taken from a patient who received antiretroviral therapy. The source is an adult woman with HIV who was CMV-seropositive.

This sequence joins TRBV12-3 or TRBV12-4 and TRBJ1-2, with D possibly TRBD1 on 5 matching bases. V lost 5 bases and J 3 bases, leaving 10 bases between the germline ends. The CDR3 sequence is 13 residues long. CDR3 amino acids: CASSQRDHYGYTF. The DNA for the CDR3 is TGTGCCAGCAGTCAGCGGGACCACTATGGCTACACCTTC.

The chain joins TRBV12-3 or TRBV12-4 to TRBJ1-1; TRBD1 aligns across 7 bases. J lost 4 bases, V lost 7 bases, and 6 bases had no gene match. CDR3 length equals 13 residues. The chain's CDR3 is CASITGEGTEAFF. CDR3 nucleotide sequence: TGTGCCAGCATCACAGGGGAGGGCACTGAAGCTTTCTTT.

The rearrangement links TRBV15 to TRBJ1-1; unclear D gene. The V gene's germline CDR1 is LNHNV and CDR2 YYDKDF (reference sequence). The length of the CDR3 is 13 residues. Between the trimmed V and J ends, which lost 0 bases and 6 bases, there was a span of 8 bases. The CDR3 DNA reads TGTGCCACCAGCAGAGATCTGCTGGCTGAAGCTTTCTTT. This codes for CATSRDLLAEAFF.

The chain has TRBV5-1 and TRBJ2-2, with a possible D match to TRBD1 (6 bases). Trimming shortened V by 0 bases and J by 2 bases, and 14 bases separated the two germline ends. CDR1 is SGHRS, CDR2 YFSETQ, per germline. This CDR3 contains 17 residues. The CDR3 sequence: CASSLVGRGFNTGELFF. The CDR3 nucleotides read TGCGCCAGCAGCTTGGTGGGCAGGGGATTCAACACCGGGGAGCTGTTTTTT.

V gene TRBV18 combines with J gene TRBJ1-1; D is ambiguous. Germline V CDR1 and CDR2: KGHSH, LQKENI. The CDR3 sequence is 13 residues long. Deletions cut 3 bases from V and 10 bases from J, with 15 bases between. CDR3 loop: CASSPVPERRAFF. The CDR3 bases are TGTGCCAGCTCACCCGTCCCGGAACGGAGAGCTTTCTTT. Using reference TRBV18 and TRBJ1-1 for the parts outside the CDR3, the full variable domain is NAGVMQNPRHLVRRRGQEARLRCSPMKGHSHVYWYRQLPEEGLKFMVYLQKENIIDESGMPKERFSAEFPKEGPSILRIQQVVRGDSAAYFCASSPVPERRAFFGQGTRLTVV.

This sequence joins TRBV3-1 (or the pseudogene TRBV3-2) and TRBJ1-1; no reliable D call. Trimming pared 4 bases from V and 8 bases from J, leaving 11 bases between. CDR3 length: 12 amino acids. Per germline, CDR1 LGHDT and CDR2 YNNKEL (reference sequence). For the CDR3, the DNA is TGTGCCAGCAGCCCCTTCGGGCAGGAAGCTTTCTTT. It is translated as CASSPFGQEAFF.

CDR3 DNA: TGTGCCAGCAGCTTGGACAGGGGTGGTTTTCCTGAAGCTTTCTTT. Protein: CASSLDRGGFPEAFF. The rearrangement joins TRBV5-4 to TRBJ1-1, with TRBD1 matching 7 bases. CDR3 length: 15 amino acids. V trimming: 0 bases; J trimming: 6 bases; junction bases outside the gene matches: 8. Germline V lookup: CDR1 SGHNT, CDR2 YYREEE (reference sequence).

J is TRBJ1-1 and V is TRBV29-1; TRBD1 matches at 7 bases. V lost 5 bases to trimming and J lost 3 bases; unmatched junction nucleotides: 6. The germline CDR1 and CDR2 sequences are SQVTM and ANQGSEA. The CDR3 contains 13 residues. The CDR3 DNA reads as TGCAGCGTTCCGACAGGGAGGTACACTGAAGCTTTCTTT. It specifies CSVPTGRYTEAFF.

The chain joins TRBV5-1 to TRBJ2-5; 7 bases fit TRBD1. With 0 bases clipped from V and 5 bases from J, the junction kept 7 bases outside the gene matches. CDR1 and CDR2 (germline): SGHRS, YFSETQ. The CDR3 loop spans 15 amino acids. The CDR3 here is CASSLATPRGETQYF. CDR3 coding DNA: TGCGCCAGCAGCTTGGCCACACCCAGGGGGGAGACCCAGTACTTC. Combining the CDR3 with reference TRBV5-1 and TRBJ2-5 gives the whole variable domain KAGVTQTPRYLIKTRGQQVTLSCSPISGHRSVSWYQQTPGQGLQFLFEYFSETQRNKGNFPGRFSGRQFSNSRSEMNVSTLELGDSALYLCASSLATPRGETQYFGPGTRLLVL.

In this sample, this clone turned up once. The rearrangement uses TRBV5-1 and TRBJ2-2; 7 positions agree with TRBD2. This CDR3 has 15 amino acids. V lost 1 base, J lost 1 base, and 1 base stayed unmatched. The germline CDR1 and CDR2 sequences are SGHRS and YFSETQ. CDR3 DNA: TGCGCCAGCAGCTTGCCGGGGGGGAACACCGGGGAGCTGTTTTTT. Translating gives CASSLPGGNTGELFF.

The rearrangement links TRBV18 to TRBJ2-7; 9 bases are a match to TRBD1. The length of the CDR3 is 14 residues. Germline CDR1 and CDR2: KGHSH and LQKENI. Germline trimming cut 5 bases from V and 7 bases from J; bases unmatched to any gene: 9. The CDR3 here is CASSTTDRGREQYV. DNA of the CDR3: TGTGCCAGCTCAACCACGGACAGGGGCAGAGAGCAGTACGTC.

The rearrangement joins TRBV7-9 to TRBJ2-3; 7 bases match TRBD2. Trimming removed 3 bases from V and 5 bases from J; junction bases left unmatched: 5. CDR1 is SEHNR, CDR2 FQNEAQ, per germline (reference sequence). The CDR3 runs 14 residues. CDR3 sequence (DNA): TGTGCCAGCAGCTTCGGACTAGTCGGAGATACGCAGTATTTT. Protein product: CASSFGLVGDTQYF. The full variable domain, rest sourced from reference TRBV7-9 and TRBJ2-3, is DTGVSQNPRHKITKRGQNVTFRCDPISEHNRLYWYRQTLGQGPEFLTYFQNEAQLEKSRLLSDRFSAERPKGSFSTLEIQRTEQGDSAMYLCASSFGLVGDTQYFGPGTRLTVL.

The genes are TRBV5-5 and TRBJ1-1; possible D gene TRBD1, 5 bases. There are 15 residues in the CDR3. V shed 3 bases and J shed 0 bases, with 12 bases lying between them. CDR1 SGHKS and CDR2 YYEKEE come from the germline V gene (reference sequence). CDR3 in DNA: TGTGCCAGCAGCTGGGGCAGTCTGTTGAACACTGAAGCTTTCTTT. Translated: CASSWGSLLNTEAFF.

The chain joins TRBV10-3 to TRBJ1-6; no clear D gene. The V gene lost 4 bases and the J gene lost 9 bases, with 10 bases spanning the gap. Per germline, CDR1 ENHRY and CDR2 SYGVKD. The CDR3 has 13 amino acids. This CDR3 reads CAISVLEVSPLHF. The CDR3 DNA is TGTGCCATCAGTGTCCTTGAGGTTTCACCCCTCCACTTT.

The chain links TRBV5-1 to TRBJ2-2; 13 bases map to TRBD2. The CDR3 extends over 20 amino acids. Germline loops: CDR1 SGHRS, CDR2 YFSETQ. V was pared by 4 bases and J by 1 base, with 13 bases of the junction left unmatched. For the CDR3, the DNA is TGCGCCAGCAGCCACCGAACCGGACTAGCGGGGGTAAGGAACACCGGGGAGCTGTTTTTT. This codes for CASSHRTGLAGVRNTGELFF.

V usage is TRBV5-5 and J usage is TRBJ1-1; tentative D call: TRBD1 (5 bases). V gave up 4 bases and J gave up 0 bases, with 13 bases separating them. Germline V gene lookup returns CDR1 SGHKS and CDR2 YYEKEE (reference sequence). CDR3 length: 15 residues. CDR3 region: CASSTRDRLNTEAFF. In nucleotides, the CDR3 is TGTGCCAGCAGCACAAGGGACCGATTGAACACTGAAGCTTTCTTT.

The chain employs TRBV5-1 and TRBJ1-1, with D perhaps TRBD1 (5 bases). Trimming removed 4 bases from V and 1 base from J, with 8 bases in between. The germline V gene has CDR1 SGHRS and CDR2 YFSETQ. This CDR3 spans 13 amino acids. CDR3 DNA: TGCGCCAGCAGCCGTCAGGGGAACACTGAAGCTTTCTTT. It is translated as CASSRQGNTEAFF.

CDR3 residues: CASRGQVGYTF. CDR3 nucleotides: TGTGCCAGCAGGGGCCAAGTGGGCTACACCTTC. V and J are TRBV6-5 and TRBJ1-2; no definite D call. Trimming took 6 bases from V and 8 from J, leaving 10 bases between them. The CDR3 has 11 amino acids. Germline CDR1 MNHEY, CDR2 SVGAGI.